These 26 T cell receptor beta chains came from one sample sequenced in a study of T cells in Graves' hyperthyroidism and ophthalmopathy. Template material for amplifying TCR beta CDR3 regions consisted of RNA transcripts. The HTBI primer set was used in a first-round RT-PCR of the TCR CDR3. TCRdb reprocessed the multiplex PCR reads via MiXCR and lists one record per CDR3 protein. In the table there are 350,000 to 400,000 distinct CDR3 sequences, approximately 19% of which are singletons. Sequenced input: blood. These receptors all come from a woman between 18 and 29 years old with Graves' hyperthyroidism.

The chain carries TRBV28 and TRBJ1-1; no reliable D call. Germline-derived CDR1 and CDR2 are MDHEN and SYDVKM. This CDR3 has 12 amino acids. V lost 8 bases and J 7 bases, leaving 14 bases between the germline ends. The CDR3 coding sequence is TGTGCCAGCGCTCAGGACCTGAGTGAAGCTTTCTTT. This translates into CASAQDLSEAFF.

This clonotype has ten or more counts. This chain joins TRBV6-2 or TRBV6-3 and TRBJ2-2; weak D call: TRBD1 (6 bases). The length of the CDR3 is 19 residues. Germline values: CDR1 MNHEY, CDR2 SVGEGT. With 0 bases removed from V and 5 bases from J, the gap between germline ends came to 22 bases. The CDR3 here is CASSYSFKQGLVGTGELFF. CDR3 sequence (DNA): TGTGCCAGCAGTTACTCTTTTAAACAGGGCCTCGTGGGTACCGGGGAGCTGTTTTTT.

This clonotype was recorded at least ten times. The chain combines TRBV6-5 with TRBJ2-2; 9 bases agree with TRBD2. CDR3 length equals 16 residues. CDR1 MNHEY and CDR2 SVGAGI come from the germline V gene. The junction had 5 bases not matched to a gene; V was cut back by 2 bases and J by 4 bases. CDR3 loop: CASSYLGRGGTGELFF. CDR3 DNA sequence: TGTGCCAGCAGTTACCTGGGGCGGGGGGGCACCGGGGAGCTGTTTTTT.

This clonotype occurred a few times. The chain is built from TRBV5-1 and TRBJ2-5; 7 positions agree with TRBD2. After removal of 8 bases from V and 1 base from J, the junction contained 5 bases not matched to a gene. The CDR3 is 13 residues long. Germline CDR1 reads SGHRS; CDR2 reads YFSETQ. The CDR3 DNA sequence: TGCGCCAGTCAGAGCGGGGTCCAAGAGACCCAGTACTTC. Protein sequence: CASQSGVQETQYF.

This clonotype was counted ten times or more. The chain links TRBV12-3 or TRBV12-4 to TRBJ1-1, with D possibly being TRBD1 (6 bases). V was pared by 6 bases and J by 7 bases, with 15 bases between. CDR3 length: 13 residues. The CDR3, as DNA: TGTGCCAGCAGCCAGATCAGGGGAATTGAAGCTTTCTTT. As protein: CASSQIRGIEAFF.

The chain recombines TRBV6-1 with TRBJ2-5; tentative D call: TRBD1 (6 bases). Germline V gene sequence: CDR1 MNHNS, CDR2 SASEGT. Trimming took off 6 bases at V and 2 bases at J, with 10 bases between the two ends. This CDR3 contains 13 residues. CDR3 region: CASSVGQQETQYF. DNA of the CDR3: TGTGCCAGCAGCGTGGGACAACAAGAGACCCAGTACTTC.

Ten or more counts support this clonotype. This sequence joins TRBV7-8 and TRBJ1-2, with D possibly being TRBD1 (5 bases). Germline lookup yields CDR1 SGHVS and CDR2 FQNEAQ. CDR3 length: 14 residues. V was cut by 1 base and J by 4 bases, with 10 bases left in between. CDR3 protein: CASSLGGKGYGYTF. The CDR3 region has the DNA TGTGCCAGCAGCTTAGGGGGGAAGGGCTATGGCTACACCTTC.

The V call is TRBV12-3 or TRBV12-4, the J call TRBJ1-2, with 9 bases aligning to TRBD1. The CDR3 has 15 residues. V was pared by 6 bases and J by 4 bases, with 9 bases of the junction left unmatched. In DNA form, the CDR3 reads TGTGCCAGCAGATATGACAGGGGGAGCGGCTATGGCTACACCTTC. Amino acids: CASRYDRGSGYGYTF.

This clonotype was recorded a few times. The rearrangement uses TRBV5-1 and TRBJ2-5; D tentatively fits TRBD1 or TRBD2 (5 bases each). CDR3 length: 15 residues. Germline assignment: CDR1 SGHRS and CDR2 YFSETQ. Trimming removed 0 bases at V and 1 base at J, with 10 bases between. The CDR3 sequence is CASSLGPGPQETQYF. The CDR3 region has the DNA TGCGCCAGCAGCTTGGGTCCGGGGCCCCAAGAGACCCAGTACTTC.

This clonotype was observed a few times. The gene calls are TRBV18 and TRBJ2-7; 7 bases are a match to TRBD1. Germline CDR1 reads KGHSH; CDR2 reads LQKENI. CDR3 size: 15 residues. J gave up 3 bases and V 3 bases, and 8 bases lay outside the gene matches. The chain's CDR3 is CASSPIGQVSYEQYF. CDR3 nucleotide sequence: TGTGCCAGCTCACCGATCGGACAGGTCAGCTACGAGCAGTACTTC. The whole variable domain, remainder taken from reference TRBV18 and TRBJ2-7, is NAGVMQNPRHLVRRRGQEARLRCSPMKGHSHVYWYRQLPEEGLKFMVYLQKENIIDESGMPKERFSAEFPKEGPSILRIQQVVRGDSAAYFCASSPIGQVSYEQYFGPGTRLTVT.

In its sample, this clonotype was seen many times. The rearrangement uses TRBV7-9 and TRBJ2-5; 7 positions agree with TRBD1. Looked up from germline, CDR1 is SEHNR and CDR2 is FQNEAQ (reference sequence). V lost 4 bases to trimming and J lost 4 bases; unmatched junction nucleotides: 6. The CDR3 has 14 amino acids. The DNA of the CDR3 is TGTGCCAGCAGCTATGAAGGGGGCGCAGAGACCCAGTACTTC. Its translation: CASSYEGGAETQYF.

The J gene is TRBJ1-1, the V gene TRBV12-3 or TRBV12-4; D call uncertain. The CDR3 is 14 amino acids. Trimming pared 6 bases from V and 3 bases from J, leaving 14 bases between. The CDR3 DNA follows: TGTGCCAGCAGCCAAACAACACGGTACACTGAAGCTTTCTTT. Amino acids: CASSQTTRYTEAFF.

The table lists this clonotype with many counts. V usage is TRBV2 and J usage is TRBJ1-1; TRBD1 matches 7 bases. Trimming removed 7 bases from V and 1 base from J; junction bases left unmatched: 3. The germline V gene encodes CDR1 SNHLY and CDR2 FYNNEI. The CDR3 runs to 13 residues. CDR3 bases: TGTGCCAGCAATCGACAGGGGAACACTGAAGCTTTCTTT. Protein product: CASNRQGNTEAFF.

This clonotype came up many times. Its ends do not fully match the called genes, so a read error is possible. The rearrangement links TRBV20-1 to TRBJ2-5; 11 bases match TRBD2. The CDR3 is made up of 14 amino acids. Looked up from germline, CDR1 is DFQATT and CDR2 is SNEGSKA (reference sequence). CDR3 amino acids: CSARLAGGQETKYF. The CDR3 bases are TGCAGTGCTAGACTAGCGGGGGGCCAAGAGACCAAGTACTTC.

In its sample, this clonotype was seen many times. The V gene is TRBV29-1, the J gene TRBJ1-2; D is uncertain. Trimming stripped 3 bases from V and 7 bases from J, with 15 bases between. Germline CDR1 is SQVTM and CDR2 is ANQGSEA. The CDR3 length is 13 residues. The CDR3 coding sequence is TGCAGCGTTGATTGGGCGCAGATTCCTGGCTACACCTTC. This translates into CSVDWAQIPGYTF.

This clonotype has ten or more counts. The V gene is TRBV25-1, the J gene TRBJ2-7, with D possibly being TRBD1 or TRBD2 (5 bases each). Deletions cut 7 bases from V and 7 bases from J, with 23 bases between. Germline V gives CDR1 MGHDK, CDR2 SYGVNS. CDR3 length equals 15 residues. CDR3 bases: TGTGCCAGCACGGGGATTAGAGACAGCAGACTGGAGCAGTACTTC. Protein: CASTGIRDSRLEQYF.

This clonotype was detected many times. The chain combines TRBV7-6 with TRBJ2-2; D is uncertain. Trimming shortened V by 5 bases and J by 5 bases, and 6 bases separated the two germline ends. Per germline, CDR1 SGHVS and CDR2 FNYEAQ. CDR3 length: 12 amino acids. The CDR3 is CASSPITGELFF. CDR3 nucleotides: TGTGCCAGCAGCCCGATTACCGGGGAGCTGTTTTTT.

In its sample, this clonotype was seen many times. V and J are TRBV12-3 or TRBV12-4 and TRBJ2-7; 8 nucleotides align to TRBD1. The CDR3 is made up of 14 amino acids. V dropped 5 bases and J dropped 2; count of bases not matched to a gene: 5. CDR3 nucleotides: TGTGCCAGCAGTACGGGACAGGCCGCCTACGAGCAGTACTTC. Translated, it gives CASSTGQAAYEQYF.

This clonotype was detected ten times or more. V and J are TRBV24-1 and TRBJ2-7, with D possibly TRBD2 on 7 matching bases. The germline V and J ends were trimmed by 5 bases and 2 bases, with 12 bases remaining between them. This CDR3 comprises 14 residues. Germline CDR1 and CDR2: KGHDR and SFDVKD. The CDR3 spells CATSGTGGAYEQYF. The CDR3 DNA reads TGTGCCACCAGTGGGACGGGGGGCGCCTACGAGCAGTACTTC.

This clonotype was found many times. The rearrangement links TRBV15 to TRBJ2-5; D may match TRBD1 or TRBD2 (5 bases each). Germline V gene sequence: CDR1 LNHNV, CDR2 YYDKDF (reference sequence). V lost 0 bases, J lost 5 bases, and 7 bases lay in between. The CDR3 runs to 13 residues. The CDR3 nucleotides read TGTGCCACCAGCAGAGACAGGGAGGAGACCCAGTACTTC. Encoded protein: CATSRDREETQYF.

This clonotype was counted ten times or more. CDR3 residues: CASSPNTGRAFF. The CDR3 DNA reads TGTGCCAGCAGTCCCAACACCGGTCGGGCTTTCTTT. V usage is TRBV12-3 or TRBV12-4 and J usage is TRBJ1-1; D uncertain. Deletions cut 5 bases from V and 11 bases from J, with 15 bases between. The CDR3 loop spans 12 amino acids.

This clonotype has a count of ten or more. The chain uses TRBV14 and TRBJ1-1; no clear D gene. Germline CDR1 is SGHDN and CDR2 is FVKESK. The V end lost 1 base, the J end lost 7 bases, and 19 bases lay between the germline ends. The CDR3 runs to 16 residues. Here the CDR3 DNA reads TGTGCCAGCAGCCAAGGCTGGGTCTCAAGTGGGATTGAAGCTTTCTTT. It is translated as CASSQGWVSSGIEAFF.

This clonotype was seen more than once but under ten times. The chain is built from TRBV5-1 and TRBJ1-1; D is perhaps TRBD1 (5 bases). V shed 5 bases and J shed 2 bases, with 16 bases lying between them. CDR3 length: 15 amino acids. Germline-derived CDR1 and CDR2 are SGHRS and YFSETQ. The DNA for the CDR3 is TGCGCCAGCAGTGTTGCGGGGAGGGGAAACACTGAAGCTTTCTTT. It translates to CASSVAGRGNTEAFF.

This clonotype was observed at least ten times. This chain links TRBV6-1 with TRBJ1-5, with D possibly TRBD1 on 6 matching bases. The germline V and J ends were trimmed by 6 bases and 6 bases, with 15 bases remaining between them. Germline V lookup: CDR1 MNHNS, CDR2 SASEGT. This CDR3 region has 14 residues. The CDR3: CASRPTGPGQPQHF. The CDR3 DNA is TGTGCCAGCAGACCCACAGGGCCGGGTCAGCCCCAGCATTTT.

This rearrangement joins TRBV6-5 to TRBJ2-7, with a possible D match to TRBD2 (5 bases). Germline values: CDR1 MNHEY, CDR2 SVGAGI. Trimming stripped 4 bases from V and 3 bases from J, with 13 bases between. This CDR3 spans 14 amino acids. This CDR3 reads CASSLTSGLYEQYF. Written as DNA, the CDR3 is TGTGCCAGCAGTTTGACCAGCGGACTCTACGAGCAGTACTTC.

This clonotype was recorded a few times. The V and J genes are TRBV9 and TRBJ1-2; TRBD1 is a possible D gene (5 bases). The CDR3 runs to 16 residues. The germline V and J ends were trimmed by 0 bases and 5 bases, with 17 bases remaining between them. Germline-derived CDR1 and CDR2 are SGDLS and YYNGEE. The CDR3 reads CASSVAPSAGSYGYTF. CDR3 sequence (DNA): TGTGCCAGCAGCGTAGCCCCATCGGCAGGGAGTTATGGCTACACCTTC.